This T cell receptor beta chain was identified during a study of tumor-infiltrating lymphocytes in primary liver carcinoma (dated by TCRdb to the late 2010s). Broadly, across the study: Hepatocellular carcinoma (four) or combined HCC and intrahepatic cholangiocarcinoma (one) was present in the five patients, who were three men and two women aged 30 to 69 years. High reproducibility was observed for the technical replicate repertoires, with mean shared-clone rates approximately 0.9 and correlation coefficients above 0.95. Tumors of the five patients were stage T1-T3 N0M0 with maximum diameters of about 4.2 to 10 cm. TCRbeta repertoire sequencing, expression microarrays and whole-exome sequencing were combined in the study across five regions of each liver tumor, with adjacent normal tissue and blood also included. A total of 35 specimens from 5 patients, comprising some 25 tumor regions, 5 adjacent noncancerous liver tissues and 5 peripheral blood samples, were covered by TCRbeta repertoire sequencing. Agilent mRNA microarray profiling was performed on the roughly 25 tumor region samples to relate TCRbeta repertoire diversity to the local molecular phenotype. Roughly 3.5 to 8 million productive TCRbeta reads were obtained per sample, and no significant difference in read depth was found between tissue types. Here is what the overall study found, with its caveats: Bulk unsorted samples precluded comparing CD4+ and CD8+ T cell repertoires. Because sequencing covered only the TCR beta chain and unpaired alpha chains were not captured, true repertoire diversity is likely underestimated. Just about 8-25% of top clones turned up in all five regions of a tumor, which suggests spatial heterogeneity among tumor-infiltrating T cells. Repertoire overlap was found to be higher between tumor regions (mean around 35%) than between tumor-adjacent (approximately 17%) or tumor-blood (about 15%) pairs, consistent with antigen-driven expansion. Only a few patients were included in the study, and the authors note that the findings should be validated in a larger study. Compared with blood, tumors had a significantly larger share of the repertoire taken up by the top 250 clones (p = 0.039).

Without any cell sorting, total RNA and DNA were co-extracted from approximately 20-30 mg of bulk tissue using the AllPrep DNA/RNA mini kit. Roughly five patients with histopathologically diagnosed primary liver carcinoma underwent surgical resection in China between November 2015 and March 2016. Chronic HBV infection was present in the patients, and the patients were treatment-naive at sampling. Five spatially separated regions were sampled per tumor: superior, inferior, left-lateral and right-lateral poles, plus the tumor centre. Histological examination found more than 85% viable tumor cells in every tumor sample. Pieces of fresh tumor and adjacent tissue were cut in half, with one half kept in RNAlater at -80 degrees C and the other half sent for histology. A word on this clonotype: Its antigen remains unidentified. Sequence at one end of the junction differs from germline and may be a read error.

There are 13 amino acids in the CDR3, from cysteine to phenylalanine inclusive. Left in the record is the CDR3 DNA by itself, 39 bases read in frame from the first base. Looking up the germline V gene yields CDR1 MRHNA and CDR2 SNTAGT. Using a constant-region primer and ProtoScript II reverse transcriptase, TCRbeta-specific cDNA was reverse-transcribed from 450 to 650 ng total RNA. Construction of the TCRbeta libraries relied on three nested rounds of multiplex PCR, following a slightly modified ARM-PCR procedure. Each of the first two PCR rounds ran for approximately 10 cycles and used multiplex TRBV1-TRBV30 forward primers together with a Cbeta reverse primer. Sample barcodes and Illumina adapters were added in a final 25-cycle PCR using Deep VentR polymerase. Before sequencing, amplicons of 200-500 bp were purified from gel using a QIAquick gel extraction kit. An Illumina HiSeq 2500 was used to sequence the TCRbeta amplicons, generating 250-bp paired-end reads. Under the source paper's analysis protocol: Reads were quality-trimmed with Trimmomatic v0.33, and paired reads were merged with FLASH v1.2.11 to recover full CDR3 sequences. V, D and J germline segments were assigned to the rearranged TCRbeta sequences using MiGEC v1.2.1b. Clonotype statistics and Shannon-Wiener diversity indices were computed with VDJtools v1.0.0. Except for diversity analysis, only the 250 most abundant clonotypes of each sample were used in subsequent analyses to reduce sampling bias. TCRdb's own reprocessing of the public reads used fastp at Q25 and MiXCR and kept productive beta chains. Here each entry gathers all rows of one CDR3 protein and keeps the most common genes and DNA. The V and J calls shown here were made by TCRdb, not taken from the authors' results. Within this sample are under 200,000 distinct CDR3 sequences, with approximately 80% of them counted one time only. Together, the top ten hold 18% of the sample.

The receptor comes from a middle-aged man with primary liver carcinoma and hepatitis B virus infection. The chain joins TRBV6-4 to TRBJ2-4; TRBD1 might be the D gene, on 6 matching bases. Sequencing used tumor tissue from primary liver carcinoma. For the CDR3, the sequence is CVSSDSGENIQYF. DNA sequence: TGTGTCAGCAGTGACTCAGGGGAAAACATTCAGTACTTC.